The T cell receptor (beta chain) described here comes from a study of neurological immune-mediated disorders. Template-switch 5'RACE cDNA synthesis added a 10-nucleotide unique molecular identifier. TCRdb re-derived calls from the 5' RACE reads in MiXCR, one entry per CDR3 protein. The sample lists 45,000 to 50,000 distinct CDR3 sequences; around 25% were seen once. Trimming took 1 base from V and 3 from J, leaving 12 bases between them. Germline V gives CDR1 MGHDK, CDR2 SYGVNS. The CDR3 has 16 amino acids. The chain recombines TRBV25-1 with TRBJ1-4; tentatively, D is TRBD1 (6 bases). Material: PBMCs. The sequence was collected from a woman aged 70 to 79 in good health. The CDR3: CASSEWTTGPNEKLFF. The CDR3 coding sequence is TGTGCCAGCAGTGAATGGACGACAGGTCCTAATGAAAAACTGTTTTTT.